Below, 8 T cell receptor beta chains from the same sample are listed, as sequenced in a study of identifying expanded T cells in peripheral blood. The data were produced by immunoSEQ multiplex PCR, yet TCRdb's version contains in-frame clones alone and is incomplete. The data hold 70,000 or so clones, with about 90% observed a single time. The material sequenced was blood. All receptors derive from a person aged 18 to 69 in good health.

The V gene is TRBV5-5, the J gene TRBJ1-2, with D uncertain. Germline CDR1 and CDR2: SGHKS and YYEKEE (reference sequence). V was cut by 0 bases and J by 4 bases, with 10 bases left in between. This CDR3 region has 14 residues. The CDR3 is CASSLAVSFYGYTF. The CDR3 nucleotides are TGTGCCAGCAGCTTGGCCGTCAGCTTCTATGGCTACACCTTC.

The CDR3 protein is CASSAGTSKYNEQFF. The CDR3, as DNA: TGTGCCAGCAGTGCCGGGACTAGCAAATACAATGAGCAGTTCTTC. The chain couples TRBV28 to TRBJ2-1; 9 bases fit TRBD2. Germline V gene data show CDR1 as MDHEN and CDR2 as SYDVKM. J lost 4 bases, V lost 5 bases, and 6 bases had no gene match. The CDR3 is 15 amino acids.

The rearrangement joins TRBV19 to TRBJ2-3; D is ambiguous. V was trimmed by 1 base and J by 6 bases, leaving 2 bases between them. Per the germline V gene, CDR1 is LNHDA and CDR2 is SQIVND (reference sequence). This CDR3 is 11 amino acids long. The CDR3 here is CASSIGDTQYF. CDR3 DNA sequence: TGTGCCAGTAGTATAGGGGATACGCAGTATTTT.

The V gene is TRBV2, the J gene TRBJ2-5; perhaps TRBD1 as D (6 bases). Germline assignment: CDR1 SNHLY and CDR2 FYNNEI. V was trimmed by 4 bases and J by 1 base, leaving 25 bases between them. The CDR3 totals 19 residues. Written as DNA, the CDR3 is TGTGCCAGCAGTGCGACCCCGGGACACAACCTGGACCTCCAAGAGACCCAGTACTTC. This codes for CASSATPGHNLDLQETQYF.

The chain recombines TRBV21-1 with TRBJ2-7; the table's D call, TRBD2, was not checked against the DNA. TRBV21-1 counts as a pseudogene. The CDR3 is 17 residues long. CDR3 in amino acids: CASSDRDSTPTPYEQYF. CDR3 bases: TGTGCCAGCAGCGACCGGGACTCCACACCCACTCCCTACGAGCAGTACTTC.

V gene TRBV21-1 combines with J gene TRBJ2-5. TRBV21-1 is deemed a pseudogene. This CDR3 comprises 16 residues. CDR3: CASSNSAVRFQETQYF. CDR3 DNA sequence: TGTGCCAGCAGCAACTCGGCAGTGAGATTCCAAGAGACCCAGTACTTC.

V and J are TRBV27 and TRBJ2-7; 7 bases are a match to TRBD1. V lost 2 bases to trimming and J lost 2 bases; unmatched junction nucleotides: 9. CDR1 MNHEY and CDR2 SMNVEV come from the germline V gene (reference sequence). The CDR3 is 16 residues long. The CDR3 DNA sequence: TGTGCCAGCAGTTTAAAGGCAGGACAGGAGACCTACGAGCAGTACTTC. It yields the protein CASSLKAGQETYEQYF.

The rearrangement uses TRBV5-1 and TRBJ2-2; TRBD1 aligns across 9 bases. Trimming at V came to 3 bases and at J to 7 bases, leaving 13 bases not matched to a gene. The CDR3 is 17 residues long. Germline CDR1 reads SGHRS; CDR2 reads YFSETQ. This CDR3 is CASSSSGTGLVGGELFF. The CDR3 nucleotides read TGCGCCAGCAGCTCCTCCGGGACAGGGTTAGTCGGCGGGGAGCTGTTTTTT.